The source of this T cell receptor beta chain is a study of cytomegalovirus exposure and HLA in healthy donors. This CDR3 region has 19 residues. After removal of 1 base from V and 0 bases from J, the junction contained 12 bases not matched to a gene. The V gene's germline CDR1 is SGDLS and CDR2 YYNGEE. On this clone: Its antigen is as yet unknown.

Primers included in the PCR were 60 Vbeta and 13 Jbeta primers. Profiled with immunoSEQ multiplex PCR; TCRdb holds only in-frame clones, not every one. In the table there are more than 100,000 clones, about four fifths of which are singletons. Study-level results: Researchers reported in a later analysis that common viral pathogens appeared linked to several top clusters.

The sequence came from a male donor in good health and CMV-seronegative. Sequencing was performed on PBMCs. The V call is TRBV9, the J call TRBJ2-1; 8 nucleotides match TRBD2. CDR3 bases: TGTGCCAGCAGCGTATTGGCGGGGGGCCACGAGAGCTCCTACAATGAGCAGTTCTTC. This codes for CASSVLAGGHESSYNEQFF.